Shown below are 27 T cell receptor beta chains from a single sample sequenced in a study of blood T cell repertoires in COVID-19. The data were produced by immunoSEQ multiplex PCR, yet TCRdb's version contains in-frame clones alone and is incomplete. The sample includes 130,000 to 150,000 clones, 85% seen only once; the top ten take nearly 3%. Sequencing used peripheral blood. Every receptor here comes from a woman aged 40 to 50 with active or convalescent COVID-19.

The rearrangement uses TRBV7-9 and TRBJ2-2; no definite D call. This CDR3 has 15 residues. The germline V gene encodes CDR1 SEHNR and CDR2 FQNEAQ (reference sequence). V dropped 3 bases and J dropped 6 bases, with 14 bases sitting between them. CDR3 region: CASSFWRKVAGELFF. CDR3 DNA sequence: TGTGCCAGCAGCTTTTGGAGAAAGGTCGCCGGGGAGCTGTTTTTT.

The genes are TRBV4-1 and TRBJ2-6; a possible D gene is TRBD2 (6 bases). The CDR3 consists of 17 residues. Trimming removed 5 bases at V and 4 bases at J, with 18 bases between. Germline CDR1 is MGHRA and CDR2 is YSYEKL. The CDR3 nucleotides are TGCGCCAGCAGCAATCTAGGTGGAGGGCTCGGGGCCAACGTCCTGACTTTC. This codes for CASSNLGGGLGANVLTF.

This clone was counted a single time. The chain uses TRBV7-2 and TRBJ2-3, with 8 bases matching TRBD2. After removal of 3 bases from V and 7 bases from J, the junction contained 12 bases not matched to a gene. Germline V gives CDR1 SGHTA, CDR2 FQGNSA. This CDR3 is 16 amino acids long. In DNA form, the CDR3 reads TGTGCCAGCAGCTTTGGTCCCGGACTAGCAGGTCATACGCAGTATTTT. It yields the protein CASSFGPGLAGHTQYF.

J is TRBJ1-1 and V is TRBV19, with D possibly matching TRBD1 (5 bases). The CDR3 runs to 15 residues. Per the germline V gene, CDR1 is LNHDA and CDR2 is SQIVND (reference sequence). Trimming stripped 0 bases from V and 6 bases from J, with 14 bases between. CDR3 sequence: CASSIELQDFSEAFF. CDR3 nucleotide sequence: TGTGCCAGTAGTATAGAGCTACAGGATTTCTCTGAAGCTTTCTTT.

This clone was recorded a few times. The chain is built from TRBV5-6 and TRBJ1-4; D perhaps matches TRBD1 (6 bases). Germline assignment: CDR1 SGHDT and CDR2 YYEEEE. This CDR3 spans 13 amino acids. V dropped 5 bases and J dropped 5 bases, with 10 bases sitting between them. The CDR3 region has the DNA TGTGCCAGCAGAGGACAGCTCAATGAAAAACTGTTTTTT. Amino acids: CASRGQLNEKLFF.

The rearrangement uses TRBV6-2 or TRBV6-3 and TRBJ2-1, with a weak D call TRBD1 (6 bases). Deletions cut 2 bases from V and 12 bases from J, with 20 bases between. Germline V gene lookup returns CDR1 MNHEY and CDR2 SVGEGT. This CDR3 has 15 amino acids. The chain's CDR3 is CASSYLGRGYEGQFF. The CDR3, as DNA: TGTGCCAGCAGTTACCTTGGCAGGGGATACGAAGGGCAGTTCTTC.

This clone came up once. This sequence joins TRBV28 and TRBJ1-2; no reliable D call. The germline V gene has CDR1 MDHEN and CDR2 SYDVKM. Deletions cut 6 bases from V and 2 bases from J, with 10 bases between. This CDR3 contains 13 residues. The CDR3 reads CASRATENYGYTF. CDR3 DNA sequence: TGTGCCAGCAGAGCCACAGAAAACTATGGCTACACCTTC.

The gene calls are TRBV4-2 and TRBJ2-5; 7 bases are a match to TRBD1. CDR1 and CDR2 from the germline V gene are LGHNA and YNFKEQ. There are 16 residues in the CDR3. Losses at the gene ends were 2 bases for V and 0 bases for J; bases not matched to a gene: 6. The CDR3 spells CASSQKGQTYQETQYF. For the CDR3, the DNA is TGTGCCAGCAGCCAAAAGGGACAGACGTACCAAGAGACCCAGTACTTC.

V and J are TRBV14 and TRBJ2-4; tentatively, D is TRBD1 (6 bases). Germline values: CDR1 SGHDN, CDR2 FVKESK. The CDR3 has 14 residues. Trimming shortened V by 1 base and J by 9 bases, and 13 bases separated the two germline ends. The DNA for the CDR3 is TGTGCCAGCAGCCAAGTAGCAGGGGCAGGCATTCAGTACTTC. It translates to CASSQVAGAGIQYF.

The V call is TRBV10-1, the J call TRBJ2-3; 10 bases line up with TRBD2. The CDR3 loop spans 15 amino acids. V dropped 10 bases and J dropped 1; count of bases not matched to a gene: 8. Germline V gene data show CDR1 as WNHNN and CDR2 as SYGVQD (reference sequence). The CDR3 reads CATSLAGARTDTQYF. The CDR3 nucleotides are TGCGCCACGTCTCTAGCGGGGGCTCGCACAGATACGCAGTATTTT.

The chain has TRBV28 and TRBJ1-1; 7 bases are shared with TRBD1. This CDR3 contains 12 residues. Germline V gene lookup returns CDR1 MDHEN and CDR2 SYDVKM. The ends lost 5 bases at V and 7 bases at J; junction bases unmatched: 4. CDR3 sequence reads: CASSPRQGEAFF. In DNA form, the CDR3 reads TGTGCCAGCAGTCCCAGACAGGGTGAAGCTTTCTTT.

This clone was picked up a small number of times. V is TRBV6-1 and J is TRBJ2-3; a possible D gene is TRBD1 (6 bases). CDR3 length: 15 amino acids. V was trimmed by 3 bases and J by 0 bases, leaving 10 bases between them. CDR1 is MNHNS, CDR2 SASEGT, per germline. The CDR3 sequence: CASSDGGTSTDTQYF. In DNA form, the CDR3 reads TGTGCCAGCAGTGATGGGGGCACCAGCACAGATACGCAGTATTTT.

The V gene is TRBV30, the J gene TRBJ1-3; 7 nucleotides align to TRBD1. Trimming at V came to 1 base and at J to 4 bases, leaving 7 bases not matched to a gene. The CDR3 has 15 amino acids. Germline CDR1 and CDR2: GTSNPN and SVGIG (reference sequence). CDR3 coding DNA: TGTGCCTGGAGTGCCGACAGGGCGTCAGGAAACACCATATATTTT. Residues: CAWSADRASGNTIYF.

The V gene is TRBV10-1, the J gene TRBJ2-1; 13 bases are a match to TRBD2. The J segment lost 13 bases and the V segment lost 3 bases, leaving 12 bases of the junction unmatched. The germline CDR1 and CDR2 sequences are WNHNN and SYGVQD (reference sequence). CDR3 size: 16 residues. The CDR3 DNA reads TGCGCCAGCAGTGAAAAGGGGGTGACTAGCGGGAGGAGACAGTTCTTC. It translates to CASSEKGVTSGRRQFF.

CDR3 nucleotides: TGTGCCAGCAGCTTTCGGACAGCGACCTTAAGCACCTTC. This translates into CASSFRTATLSTF. The rearrangement uses TRBV7-2 and TRBJ1-2; a possible D gene is TRBD1 (6 bases). Per the germline V gene, CDR1 is SGHTA and CDR2 is FQGNSA. Trimming shortened V by 3 bases and J by 13 bases, and 18 bases separated the two germline ends. The CDR3 length is 13 residues.

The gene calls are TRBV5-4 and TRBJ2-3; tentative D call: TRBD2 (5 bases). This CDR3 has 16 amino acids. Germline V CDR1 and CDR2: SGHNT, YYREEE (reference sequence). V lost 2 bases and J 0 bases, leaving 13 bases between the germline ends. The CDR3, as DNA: TGTGCCAGCAGCTTAGCCGGGGTCTCTAGCACAGATACGCAGTATTTT. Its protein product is CASSLAGVSSTDTQYF. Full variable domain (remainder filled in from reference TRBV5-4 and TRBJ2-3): ETGVTQSPTHLIKTRGQQVTLRCSSQSGHNTVSWYQQALGQGPQFIFQYYREEENGRGNFPPRFSGLQFPNYSSELNVNALELDDSALYLCASSLAGVSSTDTQYFGPGTRLTVL.

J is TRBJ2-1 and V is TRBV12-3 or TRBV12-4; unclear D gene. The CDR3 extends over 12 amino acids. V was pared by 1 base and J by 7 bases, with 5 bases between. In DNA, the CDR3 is TGTGCCAGCAGTTTAGGGCAAAATGAGCAGTTCTTC. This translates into CASSLGQNEQFF.

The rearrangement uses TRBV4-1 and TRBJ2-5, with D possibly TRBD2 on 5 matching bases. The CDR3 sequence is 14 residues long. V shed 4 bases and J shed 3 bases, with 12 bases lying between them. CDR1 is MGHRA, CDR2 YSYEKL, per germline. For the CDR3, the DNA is TGCGCCAGCAGCCCGGTCCTAGCTAAAGAGACCCAGTACTTC. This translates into CASSPVLAKETQYF.

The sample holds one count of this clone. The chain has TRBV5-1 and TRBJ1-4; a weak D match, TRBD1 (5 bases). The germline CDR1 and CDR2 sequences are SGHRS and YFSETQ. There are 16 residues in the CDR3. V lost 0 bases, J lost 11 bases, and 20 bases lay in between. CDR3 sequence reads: CASSLDGELGADKLFF. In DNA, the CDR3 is TGCGCCAGCAGCTTGGATGGGGAATTAGGGGCGGATAAACTGTTTTTT.

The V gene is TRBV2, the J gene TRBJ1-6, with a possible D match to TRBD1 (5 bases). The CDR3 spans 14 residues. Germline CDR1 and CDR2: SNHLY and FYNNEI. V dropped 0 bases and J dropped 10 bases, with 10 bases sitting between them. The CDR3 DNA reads TGTGCCAGCAGTGAAGCGCGGGGGTTCTCACCCCTCCACTTT. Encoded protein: CASSEARGFSPLHF.

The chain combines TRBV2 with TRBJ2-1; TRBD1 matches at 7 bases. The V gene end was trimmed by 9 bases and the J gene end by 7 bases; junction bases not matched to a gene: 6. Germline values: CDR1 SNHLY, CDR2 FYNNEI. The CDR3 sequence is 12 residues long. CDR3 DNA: TGTGCCAGTGAGGAACAGGGGAATGAGCAGTTCTTC. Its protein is CASEEQGNEQFF.

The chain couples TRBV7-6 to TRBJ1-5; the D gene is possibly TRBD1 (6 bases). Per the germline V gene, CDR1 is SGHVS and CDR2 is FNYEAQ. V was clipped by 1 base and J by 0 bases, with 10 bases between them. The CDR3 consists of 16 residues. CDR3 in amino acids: CASSLEGGNSNQPQHF. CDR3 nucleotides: TGTGCCAGCAGCTTAGAAGGGGGAAATAGCAATCAGCCCCAGCATTTT. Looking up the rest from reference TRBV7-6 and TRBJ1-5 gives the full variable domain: GAGVSQSPRYKVTKRGQDVALRCDPISGHVSLYWYRQALGQGPEFLTYFNYEAQQDKSGLPNDRFSAERPEGSISTLTIQRTEQRDSAMYRCASSLEGGNSNQPQHFGDGTRLSIL.

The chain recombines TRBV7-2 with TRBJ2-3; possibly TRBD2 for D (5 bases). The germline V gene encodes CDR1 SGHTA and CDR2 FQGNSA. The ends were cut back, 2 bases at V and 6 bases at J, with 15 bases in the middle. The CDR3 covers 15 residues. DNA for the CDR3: TGTGCCAGCAGCTTAAAGTCGGGAAGGCGGGATACGCAGTATTTT. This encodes CASSLKSGRRDTQYF.

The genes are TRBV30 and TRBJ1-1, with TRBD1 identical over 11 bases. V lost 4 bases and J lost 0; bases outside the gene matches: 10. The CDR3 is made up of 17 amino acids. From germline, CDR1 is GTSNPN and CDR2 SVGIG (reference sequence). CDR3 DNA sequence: TGTGCCTGGACCATGGACAGGGGGCGGACTTTGAACACTGAAGCTTTCTTT. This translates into CAWTMDRGRTLNTEAFF.

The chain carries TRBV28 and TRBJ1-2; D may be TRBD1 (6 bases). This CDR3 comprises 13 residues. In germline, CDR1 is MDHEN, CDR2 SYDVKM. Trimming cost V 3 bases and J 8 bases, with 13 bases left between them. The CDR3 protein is CASSLNSRGGYTF. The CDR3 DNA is TGTGCCAGCAGTTTGAATTCCAGGGGCGGCTACACCTTC.

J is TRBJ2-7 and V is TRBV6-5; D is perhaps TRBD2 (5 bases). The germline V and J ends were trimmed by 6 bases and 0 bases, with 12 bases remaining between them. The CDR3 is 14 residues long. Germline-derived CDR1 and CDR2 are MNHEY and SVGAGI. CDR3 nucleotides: TGTGCCAGCAGCACGGACTTTATCTCCTACGAGCAGTACTTC. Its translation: CASSTDFISYEQYF.

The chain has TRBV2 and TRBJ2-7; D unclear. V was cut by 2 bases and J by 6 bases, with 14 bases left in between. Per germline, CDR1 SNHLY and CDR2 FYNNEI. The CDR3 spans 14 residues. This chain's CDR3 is CASSEILRPGEQYF. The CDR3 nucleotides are TGTGCCAGCAGTGAAATACTCAGGCCCGGCGAGCAGTACTTC.